A single sample is the source of the 29 T cell receptor beta chains below, sequenced in a study of response to subunit inactivated influenza vaccine. TCRdb reanalysed the RT-PCR reads using MiXCR and keeps one entry per CDR3 protein. The sample gives roughly 170,000 distinct CDR3 sequences, around 9% of which show up once; approximately 10% is in the top ten. Sequenced here: non-naive T cells sorted from PBMCs, sampled on the day of vaccination. These receptors originate from a man in his fifties or sixties who received an inactivated influenza vaccine.

The chain is built from TRBV7-2 and TRBJ1-1; D perhaps matches TRBD1 (5 bases). CDR1 is SGHTA and CDR2 is FQGNSA in the germline V gene. V was pared by 5 bases and J by 5 bases, with 18 bases between. The CDR3 loop spans 15 amino acids. CDR3: CASSPRSGQLTEAFF. The CDR3 DNA reads TGTGCCAGCAGCCCCCGGTCAGGGCAGCTAACTGAAGCTTTCTTT.

The table lists this clonotype with a few counts. This chain uses TRBV20-1 with TRBJ2-3; TRBD2 matches 10 bases. Germline-derived CDR1 and CDR2 are DFQATT and SNEGSKA (reference sequence). CDR3 length: 18 amino acids. V lost 4 bases and J lost 4; bases outside the gene matches: 17. The CDR3 loop is CSATGLALRFAYPDTQYF. The DNA of the CDR3 is TGCAGTGCTACGGGACTAGCGTTGAGATTTGCCTACCCAGATACGCAGTATTTT.

V is TRBV7-2 and J is TRBJ2-7; unclear D gene. Germline CDR1 SGHTA, CDR2 FQGNSA. V gave up 6 bases and J gave up 0 bases, with 15 bases separating them. The CDR3 has 15 amino acids. In nucleotides, the CDR3 is TGTGCCAGCAGGAAAACAACCGGCACCTCCTACGAGCAGTACTTC. Its protein product is CASRKTTGTSYEQYF. Full variable domain (remainder filled in from reference TRBV7-2 and TRBJ2-7): GAGVSQSPSNKVTEKGKDVELRCDPISGHTALYWYRQSLGQGLEFLIYFQGNSAPDKSGLPSDRFSAERTGGSVSTLTIQRTQQEDSAVYLCASRKTTGTSYEQYFGPGTRLTVT.

The V call is TRBV6-2 or TRBV6-3, the J call TRBJ1-1; D unresolved. V was pared by 2 bases and J by 11 bases, with 12 bases between. Germline V gives CDR1 MNHEY, CDR2 SVGEGT. The CDR3 covers 12 residues. CDR3 coding DNA: TGTGCCAGCAGTTACGGCGAGGTAGCTGCTTTCTTT. Translating it yields CASSYGEVAAFF.

A word on this clonotype: The junction departs from the called germline gene at one end, perhaps through a read error. This sequence joins TRBV2 and TRBJ2-1; no firm D call. The CDR3 length is 11 residues. CDR1 is SNHLY, CDR2 FYNNEI, per germline. CDR3 sequence (DNA): TGTGCCAGCCGTGAACTCAATGAGCAGTTCTTC. This gives the protein CASRELNEQFF. The full variable domain, its missing parts supplied by reference TRBV2 and TRBJ2-1, is EPEVTQTPSHQVTQMGQEVILRCVPISNHLYFYWYRQILGQKVEFLVSFYNNEISEKSEIFDDQFSVERPDGSNFTLKIRSTKLEDSAMYFCASRELNEQFFGPGTRLTVL.

This clonotype has more than one count but fewer than ten. The chain combines TRBV29-1 with TRBJ2-3, with a weak D call TRBD1 (6 bases). The ends were cut back, 0 bases at V and 0 bases at J, with 22 bases in the middle. Germline V gives CDR1 SQVTM, CDR2 ANQGSEA. The CDR3 runs to 19 residues. CDR3 amino acids: CSVEEPPGQRPASTDTQYF. The CDR3 DNA reads TGCAGCGTTGAAGAGCCCCCGGGACAAAGGCCTGCAAGCACAGATACGCAGTATTTT.

Concerning this clonotype itself: This clone may be a read error of a much larger clone one base away. The gene calls are TRBV5-1 and TRBJ2-1, with D unresolved. The CDR3 runs to 14 residues. Germline loops: CDR1 SGHRS, CDR2 YFSETQ. CDR3 residues: CASSLRSVNNEQLF. For the CDR3, the DNA is TGCGCCAGCAGCTTGAGGAGCGTAAACAATGAGCAGCTCTTC.

The chain joins TRBV7-2 to TRBJ1-1, with 9 bases matching TRBD1. Germline V gene data show CDR1 as SGHTA and CDR2 as FQGNSA. Unmatched junction bases numbered 8, after V lost 8 bases and J lost 4 bases. This CDR3 has 14 amino acids. CDR3 loop: CASAEQGQGTEAFF. CDR3 sequence (DNA): TGTGCCAGCGCTGAACAGGGACAGGGCACTGAAGCTTTCTTT.

Sample share makes this clonotype medium-sized. V usage is TRBV7-6 and J usage is TRBJ2-1; no clear D gene. There are 15 residues in the CDR3. Trimming pared 1 base from V and 3 bases from J, leaving 10 bases between. Per germline, CDR1 SGHVS and CDR2 FNYEAQ. Here the CDR3 reads CASSLELAHYNEQFF. The CDR3 coding sequence is TGTGCCAGCAGCTTAGAACTGGCTCACTACAATGAGCAGTTCTTC.

This clonotype was seen only a few times. The chain has TRBV11-2 and TRBJ2-2; 9 bases match TRBD2. The CDR3 totals 17 residues. The J segment lost 4 bases and the V segment lost 3 bases, leaving 9 bases of the junction unmatched. Germline V lookup: CDR1 SGHAT, CDR2 FQNNGV. The CDR3 spells CASSFSSGIRVTGELFF. As DNA, the CDR3 is TGTGCCAGCAGCTTCTCTAGCGGGATTCGGGTCACCGGGGAGCTGTTTTTT.

The chain combines TRBV2 with TRBJ2-7, with D perhaps matching TRBD1 (5 bases). The CDR3 is 15 amino acids. The V end lost 1 base, the J end lost 3 bases, and 13 bases lay between the germline ends. The germline gives CDR1 SNHLY, CDR2 FYNNEI. The CDR3 protein is CASSEDGSGFYEQYF. The CDR3 nucleotides are TGTGCCAGCAGTGAAGACGGGTCAGGGTTCTACGAGCAGTACTTC.

This clonotype was seen only a few times. V is TRBV28 and J is TRBJ1-1, with 7 bases that match TRBD1. The V segment lost 6 bases and the J segment 5 bases; nucleotides outside the gene matches: 6. The germline V gene has CDR1 MDHEN and CDR2 SYDVKM. The CDR3 is 13 residues long. The CDR3 DNA sequence: TGTGCCAGCAGACGGGACAGTAGTACTGAAGCTTTCTTT. Its protein is CASRRDSSTEAFF.

This clonotype was seen repeatedly, ten times or more. The rearrangement joins TRBV20-1 to TRBJ2-1, with TRBD2 matching over 13 bases. The CDR3 covers 14 residues. The germline V gene has CDR1 DFQATT and CDR2 SNEGSKA (reference sequence). The CDR3 DNA sequence: TGCAGAGGACTAGCGGGAGCTCTTGACAATGAGCAGTTCTTC. It specifies CRGLAGALDNEQFF.

The chain carries TRBV18 and TRBJ2-2, with no clear D. Germline CDR1 is KGHSH and CDR2 is LQKENI. The V end lost 3 bases, the J end lost 4 bases, and 12 bases lay between the germline ends. This CDR3 comprises 15 residues. The CDR3 protein is CASSPQNRGTGELFF. In DNA form, the CDR3 reads TGTGCCAGCTCACCCCAAAACCGTGGCACCGGGGAGCTGTTTTTT.

The rearrangement links TRBV10-3 to TRBJ2-3; TRBD1 agrees at 12 bases. Germline V gene lookup returns CDR1 ENHRY and CDR2 SYGVKD. With 3 bases clipped from V and 4 bases from J, the junction kept 5 bases outside the gene matches. The CDR3 extends over 16 amino acids. The CDR3 DNA reads as TGTGCCATCAGTGACCCGGGACAGGGGGCGTCAGATACGCAGTATTTT. Translation: CAISDPGQGASDTQYF.

This clonotype was detected ten times or more. The chain recombines TRBV3-1 with TRBJ1-1; D possibly corresponds to TRBD1 (5 bases). Germline assignment: CDR1 LGHDT and CDR2 YNNKEL (reference sequence). Trimming took off 1 base at V and 10 bases at J, with 10 bases between the two ends. There are 12 residues in the CDR3. For the CDR3, the DNA is TGTGCCAGCAGCCAAGCAAGGGGCACAGCTTTCTTT. Residues: CASSQARGTAFF. Combining the CDR3 with reference TRBV3-1 and TRBJ1-1 gives the whole variable domain DTAVSQTPKYLVTQMGNDKSIKCEQNLGHDTMYWYKQDSKKFLKIMFSYNNKELIINETVPNRFSPKSPDKAHLNLHINSLELGDSAVYFCASSQARGTAFFGQGTRLTVV.

The chain employs TRBV20-1 and TRBJ2-1; TRBD2 matches 12 bases. V lost 1 base, J lost 4 bases, and 8 bases stayed unmatched. The germline gives CDR1 DFQATT, CDR2 SNEGSKA (reference sequence). The CDR3 consists of 17 residues. CDR3 sequence (DNA): TGCAGTGCTAGAGGTGGACTAGCGGGATCCCTGTACAATGAGCAGTTCTTC. Amino acids: CSARGGLAGSLYNEQFF.

This clonotype was recorded at least ten times. The chain couples TRBV10-3 to TRBJ2-3; TRBD2 matches 10 bases. The CDR3 is 16 residues long. Trimming cost V 6 bases and J 5 bases; bases outside gene matches: 11. Germline CDR1 and CDR2: ENHRY and SYGVKD. This CDR3 reads CAISGGSGRALDTQYF. DNA for the CDR3: TGTGCCATCAGCGGAGGGAGCGGGAGGGCCTTAGATACGCAGTATTTT.

The chain carries TRBV29-1 and TRBJ2-2, with D perhaps TRBD2 (6 bases). The germline V gene has CDR1 SQVTM and CDR2 ANQGSEA. V was trimmed by 4 bases and J by 5 bases, leaving 17 bases between them. This CDR3 comprises 15 residues. CDR3 loop: CSVGYGGSNTGELFF. CDR3 nucleotide sequence: TGCAGCGTTGGGTACGGGGGTAGTAATACCGGGGAGCTGTTTTTT.

In this sample, this clonotype turned up a few times. CDR3 region: CASSDWTGNTEAFF. The CDR3 DNA is TGTGCCAGCAGTGACTGGACAGGTAACACTGAAGCTTTCTTT. J is TRBJ1-1 and V is TRBV6-2 or TRBV6-3; 7 positions match TRBD1. The V segment lost 5 bases and the J segment 2 bases; nucleotides outside the gene matches: 5. The CDR3 has 14 amino acids. The germline CDR1 and CDR2 sequences are MNHEY and SVGEGT.

This clonotype showed up many times. The chain carries TRBV5-6 and TRBJ1-1, with TRBD1 matching over 7 bases. The CDR3 totals 15 residues. Germline CDR1 SGHDT, CDR2 YYEEEE. V shed 2 bases, J shed 3 bases, and the junction held 7 bases outside the gene matches. CDR3 region: CASSFSPGQHTEAFF. The CDR3 DNA reads TGTGCCAGCAGCTTTTCACCGGGACAGCACACTGAAGCTTTCTTT.

In this sample, this clonotype turned up a few times. This chain links TRBV5-1 with TRBJ2-3, with D unresolved. Trimming took off 0 bases at V and 9 bases at J, with 14 bases between the two ends. The CDR3 covers 14 residues. Germline V lookup: CDR1 SGHRS, CDR2 YFSETQ. CDR3 coding DNA: TGCGCCAGCAGCTTGGAGGCTGGGGTGCGAACGCAGTATTTT. Translating gives CASSLEAGVRTQYF.

This clonotype has a handful of counts. The V gene is TRBV28, the J gene TRBJ1-1; possible D gene TRBD1, 5 bases. Trimming stripped 4 bases from V and 1 base from J, with 13 bases between. This CDR3 has 15 residues. Germline CDR1 reads MDHEN; CDR2 reads SYDVKM. The CDR3 DNA sequence: TGTGCCAGCAGTTCCCCGGGGGGTTCGAACACTGAAGCTTTCTTT. This encodes CASSSPGGSNTEAFF.

In its sample, this clonotype was seen a few times. This rearrangement joins TRBV6-2 or TRBV6-3 to TRBJ1-5; unclear D gene. CDR1 and CDR2 from the germline V gene are MNHEY and SVGEGT. V dropped 0 bases and J dropped 0 bases, with 12 bases sitting between them. The CDR3 covers 17 residues. CDR3 residues: CASSYSWAESSNQPQHF. Written as DNA, the CDR3 is TGTGCCAGCAGTTACTCCTGGGCAGAAAGTAGCAATCAGCCCCAGCATTTT.

This clonotype was observed at least ten times. This rearrangement joins TRBV28 to TRBJ2-1; D is possibly TRBD1 (6 bases). CDR1 is MDHEN, CDR2 SYDVKM, per germline. The CDR3 length is 14 residues. Trimming shortened V by 0 bases and J by 4 bases, and 7 bases separated the two germline ends. For the CDR3, the DNA is TGTGCCAGCAGTTTATGGGACAGATACAATGAGCAGTTCTTC. Translation gives CASSLWDRYNEQFF. The full variable domain, in which reference TRBV28 and TRBJ2-1 provide the parts outside the CDR3, is DVKVTQSSRYLVKRTGEKVFLECVQDMDHENMFWYRQDPGLGLRLIYFSYDVKMKEKGDIPEGYSVSREKKERFSLILESASTNQTSMYLCASSLWDRYNEQFFGPGTRLTVL.

This clonotype was picked up a small number of times. This sequence joins TRBV20-1 and TRBJ1-2, with TRBD1 matching 9 bases. Germline-derived CDR1 and CDR2 are DFQATT and SNEGSKA (reference sequence). Trimming took 5 bases from V and 3 from J; bases not matched to a gene: 10. This CDR3 is 15 amino acids long. CDR3 sequence: CSARTGVGSDYGYTF. Here the CDR3 DNA reads TGCAGTGCTCGGACAGGGGTGGGGTCGGACTATGGCTACACCTTC.

This clonotype was detected a few times. The chain carries TRBV19 and TRBJ2-1, with 8 bases identical to TRBD2. Germline trimming cut 1 base from V and 6 bases from J; bases unmatched to any gene: 2. The CDR3 loop spans 14 amino acids. CDR1 and CDR2 (germline): LNHDA, SQIVND (reference sequence). CDR3 DNA sequence: TGTGCCAGTAGTATAGGGACTAGCCCCAATGAGCAGTTCTTC. Its translation: CASSIGTSPNEQFF.

This clonotype occurred many times. This chain links TRBV6-4 with TRBJ2-3; a weak D match, TRBD2 (6 bases). The germline V and J ends were trimmed by 9 bases and 1 base, with 17 bases remaining between them. This CDR3 contains 15 residues. Germline V CDR1 and CDR2: MRHNA, SNTAGT. The CDR3 sequence: CASSPSGERTDTQYF. The CDR3, as DNA: TGTGCCAGTTCCCCCTCGGGGGAACGCACAGATACGCAGTATTTT.

The genes are TRBV7-9 and TRBJ2-7; 7 nucleotides agree with TRBD1. CDR1 and CDR2 from the germline V gene are SEHNR and FQNEAQ (reference sequence). V lost 5 bases and J lost 12; bases outside the gene matches: 13. The CDR3 is 13 residues long. Here the CDR3 DNA reads TGTGCCAGCAGCCCGCTACGACAGGGCGCGTTGTACTTC. Translated, it gives CASSPLRQGALYF.